These 14 T cell receptor beta chains originate from one sample sequenced in a study of T cells in Graves' hyperthyroidism and ophthalmopathy. RNA transcripts were the template for amplifying TCR beta CDR3 regions. When the TCR CDR3 underwent first-round RT-PCR, the HTBI primer set was used. TCRdb independently ran MiXCR on the multiplex PCR reads; one entry per CDR3 protein. The sample has approximately 370,000 distinct CDR3 sequences; about 18% are singletons. Sequenced material: blood. These receptors all stem from a woman aged 30 to 39 with Graves' hyperthyroidism that later progressed to Graves' ophthalmopathy.

The table lists this clonotype with many counts. The chain joins TRBV7-2 to TRBJ1-2; possible D gene TRBD1, 6 bases. The CDR3 totals 13 residues. Germline V gene data show CDR1 as SGHTA and CDR2 as FQGNSA. Trimming pared 5 bases from V and 7 bases from J, leaving 14 bases between. CDR3 DNA sequence: TGTGCCAGCAGCCTAACGGGGGGCATTGGCTACACCTTC. Its protein product is CASSLTGGIGYTF.

The chain couples TRBV6-5 to TRBJ2-1; 7 positions agree with TRBD2. This CDR3 is 18 amino acids long. Germline CDR1 MNHEY, CDR2 SVGAGI. Unmatched junction bases numbered 8, after V lost 0 bases and J lost 0 bases. The CDR3 reads CASSYSWEGRTSYNEQFF. CDR3 sequence (DNA): TGTGCCAGCAGTTACTCGTGGGAGGGCCGTACCTCCTACAATGAGCAGTTCTTC.

The CDR3 reads CASSIRTGALISGANVLTF. CDR3 bases: TGTGCCAGTAGTATCCGGACAGGGGCCCTAATATCTGGGGCCAACGTCCTGACTTTC. V usage is TRBV19 and J usage is TRBJ2-6, with 9 bases lining up with TRBD1. The CDR3 loop spans 19 amino acids. Germline CDR1 reads LNHDA; CDR2 reads SQIVND (reference sequence). The V gene end was trimmed by 3 bases and the J gene end by 1 base; junction bases not matched to a gene: 10.

In regard to this clonotype: One base away lies a much larger clone, so this may be a sequencing read error. The genes are TRBV20-1 and TRBJ1-6, with a tentative D call TRBD1 (5 bases). The germline V and J ends were trimmed by 0 bases and 5 bases, with 17 bases remaining between them. The CDR3 consists of 17 residues. From germline, CDR1 is DFQATT and CDR2 SNEGSKA (reference sequence). The CDR3 coding sequence is TGCAGTGCTAGAGATTCCGGGACCACTACGAATAATTCACCCCTCCACTTT. Protein sequence: CSARDSGTTTNNSPLHF.

A few counts support this clonotype. This chain uses TRBV9 with TRBJ2-6, with 7 bases fitting TRBD1. The V gene's germline CDR1 is SGDLS and CDR2 YYNGEE. The CDR3 spans 18 residues. With 7 bases clipped from V and 1 base from J, the junction kept 14 bases outside the gene matches. In nucleotides, the CDR3 is TGTGCCAGCGGAGAAAGGACAGGTGCCCTATCTGGGGCCAACGTCCTGACTTTC. Translating gives CASGERTGALSGANVLTF.

CDR3 protein: CASSQDPRGGLLEKLFF. Here the CDR3 DNA reads TGTGCCAGCAGCCAAGATCCCCGAGGGGGCTTACTCGAAAAACTGTTTTTT. The genes are TRBV4-2 and TRBJ1-4, with 7 bases matching TRBD1. The V gene end was trimmed by 0 bases and the J gene end by 8 bases; junction bases not matched to a gene: 12. The germline CDR1 and CDR2 sequences are LGHNA and YNFKEQ. The CDR3 runs to 17 residues.

This chain joins TRBV20-1 and TRBJ2-7; possible D gene TRBD2, 5 bases. Between the trimmed V and J ends, which lost 5 bases and 2 bases, there was a span of 19 bases. Germline CDR1 is DFQATT and CDR2 is SNEGSKA (reference sequence). The length of the CDR3 is 15 residues. CDR3 bases: TGCAGTGCTGGAAGCGACGTCCTAGCCCCCTACGAGCAGTACTTC. Translating gives CSAGSDVLAPYEQYF.

This clonotype was counted between two and nine times. The CDR3 nucleotides read TGTGCCAGCAGTGGTACCGCGCCGGGACCCTATGGCTACACCTTC. The encoded protein is CASSGTAPGPYGYTF. The J gene is TRBJ1-2, the V gene TRBV28; the D gene is possibly TRBD1 (5 bases). V was trimmed by 5 bases and J by 4 bases, leaving 17 bases between them. Germline V gene lookup returns CDR1 MDHEN and CDR2 SYDVKM. The CDR3 length is 15 residues.

This clonotype was seen many times. CDR3 in amino acids: CASSLSSIGNEQFF. In nucleotides, the CDR3 is TGTGCCAGCAGTTTATCCAGCATTGGCAATGAGCAGTTCTTC. This rearrangement joins TRBV12-3 or TRBV12-4 to TRBJ2-1; no definite D call. Between the trimmed V and J ends, which lost 2 bases and 6 bases, there was a span of 11 bases. This CDR3 has 14 amino acids.

The V call is TRBV19, the J call TRBJ2-2, with a weak D call TRBD1 (6 bases). The germline V and J ends were trimmed by 7 bases and 6 bases, with 12 bases remaining between them. Per germline, CDR1 LNHDA and CDR2 SQIVND (reference sequence). The CDR3 covers 13 residues. CDR3 region: CASIAGVAGELFF. The CDR3 DNA reads TGTGCCAGTATTGCAGGGGTGGCCGGGGAGCTGTTTTTT.

This clonotype was found a few times. The genes are TRBV20-1 and TRBJ2-5; D is unclear. Trimming removed 1 base from V and 9 bases from J, with 15 bases in between. The CDR3 length is 13 residues. CDR1 and CDR2 (germline): DFQATT, SNEGSKA (reference sequence). The CDR3 is CSARGGVVVAQYF. Written as DNA, the CDR3 is TGCAGTGCTAGAGGTGGGGTTGTCGTCGCCCAGTACTTC.

This clonotype was seen many times. This chain connects TRBV12-3 or TRBV12-4 to TRBJ2-5; no reliable D call. The V and J ends lost 2 bases and 2 bases respectively, with 6 bases between them. This CDR3 has 13 residues. This CDR3 is CASSLSRQETQYF. CDR3 bases: TGTGCCAGCAGTTTAAGCAGACAAGAGACCCAGTACTTC.

This clonotype came up a few times. V gene TRBV19 combines with J gene TRBJ2-1, with 11 bases lining up with TRBD1. Germline assignment: CDR1 LNHDA and CDR2 SQIVND (reference sequence). J gave up 9 bases and V 3 bases, and 7 bases lay outside the gene matches. The length of the CDR3 is 15 residues. The CDR3 bases are TGTGCCAGTAGTATTGGGACAGGGGGTCGGGGTGAGCAGTTCTTC. It yields the protein CASSIGTGGRGEQFF.

This clonotype was recorded at least ten times. The rearrangement links TRBV18 to TRBJ2-1; D tentatively reads TRBD1 or TRBD2 (5 bases each). This CDR3 spans 15 amino acids. Trimming left V 1 base short and J 9 bases short, with 16 bases between. The germline CDR1 and CDR2 sequences are KGHSH and LQKENI. The chain's CDR3 is CASSPLAGMRAEQFF. The CDR3 DNA sequence: TGTGCCAGCTCACCACTTGCAGGGATGAGGGCTGAGCAGTTCTTC.